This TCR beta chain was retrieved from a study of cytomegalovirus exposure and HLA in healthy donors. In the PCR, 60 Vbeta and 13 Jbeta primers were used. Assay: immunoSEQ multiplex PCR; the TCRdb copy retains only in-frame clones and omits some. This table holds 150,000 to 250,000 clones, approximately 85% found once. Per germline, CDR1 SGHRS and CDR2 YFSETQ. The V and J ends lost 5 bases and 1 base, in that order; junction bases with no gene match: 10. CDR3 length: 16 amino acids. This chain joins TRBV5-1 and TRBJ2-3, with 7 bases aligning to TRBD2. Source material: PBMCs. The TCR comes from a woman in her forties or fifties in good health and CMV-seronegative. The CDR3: CASRRAPLAGTDTQYF. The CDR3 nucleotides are TGCGCCAGCAGGAGGGCTCCTCTAGCGGGCACAGATACGCAGTATTTT.